This T cell receptor beta chain was sequenced during a study of T cells in Graves' hyperthyroidism and ophthalmopathy. TCR beta CDR3 region amplification was performed from RNA transcripts. The TCR CDR3 was amplified in a first-round RT-PCR using the HTBI primer set. TCRdb itself ran the multiplex PCR reads through MiXCR, one entry per CDR3 protein. Of fewer than 800,000 distinct CDR3 sequences in the sample, less than 20% were seen once. There are 16 residues in the CDR3. Germline V gives CDR1 MGHRA, CDR2 YSYEKL. The V gene lost 1 base and the J gene lost 6 bases, with 18 bases spanning the gap. Sequenced: blood. The chain couples TRBV4-1 to TRBJ1-2; possibly TRBD1 for D (6 bases). The clonotype was recovered from a man between 18 and 35 years old with Graves' hyperthyroidism. CDR3 loop: CASSQVSSGTWNGYTF. The CDR3 DNA reads TGCGCCAGCAGCCAAGTTAGCTCCGGGACATGGAATGGCTACACCTTC.